This T cell receptor (beta chain) was identified in a study of CD8 T cells in Susac syndrome. The germline gives CDR1 SEHNR, CDR2 FQNEAQ (reference sequence). The CDR3 has 16 amino acids. The V segment lost 3 bases and the J segment 0 bases; nucleotides outside the gene matches: 7. A quantity of about 0.5 to 1 ug RNA underwent reverse transcription using random hexamers. MiXCR, run by TCRdb on the immunoSEQ multiplex PCR reads, gives a single entry per CDR3 protein. The data hold some 60,000 distinct CDR3 sequences, with more than 80% observed a single time. The source is a human donor in good health. The specimen was CD8+ T cells from PBMCs. The V gene is TRBV7-9, the J gene TRBJ2-7; 8 bases are shared with TRBD2. The DNA of the CDR3 is TGTGCCAGCAGCTTGCTCGGTAGCGGGACCTCCTACGAGCAGTACTTC. As protein: CASSLLGSGTSYEQYF.